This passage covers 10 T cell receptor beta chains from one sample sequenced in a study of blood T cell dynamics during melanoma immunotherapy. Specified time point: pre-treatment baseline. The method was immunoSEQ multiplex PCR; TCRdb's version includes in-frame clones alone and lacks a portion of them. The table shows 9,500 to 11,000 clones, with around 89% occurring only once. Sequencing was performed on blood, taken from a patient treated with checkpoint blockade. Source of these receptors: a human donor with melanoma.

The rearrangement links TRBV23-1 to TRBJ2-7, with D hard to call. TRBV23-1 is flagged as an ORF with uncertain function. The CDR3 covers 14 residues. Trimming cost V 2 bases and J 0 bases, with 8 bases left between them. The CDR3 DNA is TGCGCCAGCAGTCAAGACTCCTACTCCTACGAGCAGTACTTC. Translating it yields CASSQDSYSYEQYF.

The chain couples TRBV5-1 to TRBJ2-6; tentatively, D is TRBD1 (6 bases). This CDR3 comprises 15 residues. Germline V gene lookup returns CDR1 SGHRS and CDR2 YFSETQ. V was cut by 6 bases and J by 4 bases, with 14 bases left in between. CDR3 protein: CASTPTGSGANVLTF. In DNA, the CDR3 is TGCGCCAGCACCCCAACAGGGTCCGGGGCCAACGTCCTGACTTTC.

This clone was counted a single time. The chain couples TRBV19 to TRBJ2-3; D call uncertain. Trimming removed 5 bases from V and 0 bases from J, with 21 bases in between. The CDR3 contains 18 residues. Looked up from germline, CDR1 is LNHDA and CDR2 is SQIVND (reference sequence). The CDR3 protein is CASSPPEHKDVSTDTQYF. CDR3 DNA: TGTGCCAGTAGTCCCCCGGAGCACAAAGACGTAAGCACAGATACGCAGTATTTT.

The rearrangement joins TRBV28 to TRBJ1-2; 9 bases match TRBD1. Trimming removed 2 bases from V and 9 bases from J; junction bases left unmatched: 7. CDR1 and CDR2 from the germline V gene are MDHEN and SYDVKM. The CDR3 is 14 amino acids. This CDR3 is CASSLPGQGERYTF. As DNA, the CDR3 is TGTGCCAGCAGTTTACCGGGACAGGGTGAGCGCTACACCTTC.

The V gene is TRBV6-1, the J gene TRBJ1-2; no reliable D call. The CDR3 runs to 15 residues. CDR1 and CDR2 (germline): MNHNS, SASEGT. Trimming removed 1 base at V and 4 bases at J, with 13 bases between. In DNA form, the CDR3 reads TGTGCCAGCAGTGAAGAATCGTACCAAATCTATGGCTACACCTTC. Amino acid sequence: CASSEESYQIYGYTF.

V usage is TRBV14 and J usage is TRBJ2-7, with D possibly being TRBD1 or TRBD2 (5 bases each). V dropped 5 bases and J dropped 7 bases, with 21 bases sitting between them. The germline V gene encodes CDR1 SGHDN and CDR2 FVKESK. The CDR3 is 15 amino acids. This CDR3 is CASSAKMDLWGEQYF. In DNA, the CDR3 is TGTGCCAGCAGCGCGAAGATGGACCTTTGGGGGGAGCAGTACTTC.

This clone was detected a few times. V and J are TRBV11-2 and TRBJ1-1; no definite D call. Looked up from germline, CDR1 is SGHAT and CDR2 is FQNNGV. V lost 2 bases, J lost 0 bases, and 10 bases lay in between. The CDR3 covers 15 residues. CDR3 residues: CASSLTYSMNTEAFF. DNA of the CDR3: TGTGCCAGCAGCTTAACGTACAGCATGAACACTGAAGCTTTCTTT.

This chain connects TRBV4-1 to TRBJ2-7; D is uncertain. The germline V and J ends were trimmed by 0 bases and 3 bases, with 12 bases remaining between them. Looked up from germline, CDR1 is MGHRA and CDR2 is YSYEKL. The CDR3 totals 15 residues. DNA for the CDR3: TGCGCCAGCAGCCAAGATGTAGTGGCTAGCTACGAGCAGTACTTC. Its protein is CASSQDVVASYEQYF.

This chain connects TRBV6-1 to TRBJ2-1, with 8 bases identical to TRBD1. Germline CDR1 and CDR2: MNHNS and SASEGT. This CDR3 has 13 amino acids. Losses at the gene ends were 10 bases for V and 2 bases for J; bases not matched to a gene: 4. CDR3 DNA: TGTGCCATCCGACAGGGGACCTACAATGAGCAGTTCTTC. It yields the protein CAIRQGTYNEQFF.

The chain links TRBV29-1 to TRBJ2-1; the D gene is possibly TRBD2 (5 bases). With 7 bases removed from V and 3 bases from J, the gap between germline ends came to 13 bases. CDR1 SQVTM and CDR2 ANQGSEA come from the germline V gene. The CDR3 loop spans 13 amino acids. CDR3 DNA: TGCAGCGCTTATCGGACTCGCTACAATGAGCAGTTCTTC. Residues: CSAYRTRYNEQFF.